These 19 T cell receptor beta chains were all obtained from the same sample, sequenced in a study of blood T cell repertoires in COVID-19 (dated by TCRdb to the early 2020s). Library preparation was by the immunoSEQ multiplex PCR assay. As stored in TCRdb, this immuneACCESS dataset retains in-frame rearrangements with V and J assigned. A fraction of the clones does not appear; measured against another copy, unresolved V genes explain less than half of the discrepancy, and the remainder lacks a known reason. The table for this sample lists more than 300,000 clones; 87% of them were counted only once. Of the sample, approximately 5.3% falls within the top ten clones. Material: PBMCs or T cells enriched from blood (not recorded which). The receptor set was obtained from a woman in her twenties or thirties who had recovered from COVID-19.

This chain uses TRBV2 with TRBJ1-1; D unclear. The CDR3 is 16 residues long. V shed 1 base and J shed 4 bases, with 16 bases lying between them. CDR1 SNHLY and CDR2 FYNNEI come from the germline V gene. Here the CDR3 reads CASSEVRVRGATEAFF. Written as DNA, the CDR3 is TGTGCCAGCAGTGAAGTAAGGGTACGGGGTGCCACTGAAGCTTTCTTT.

This clone has more than one count but fewer than ten. The gene calls are TRBV14 and TRBJ1-2, with 7 bases matching TRBD1. V gave up 4 bases and J gave up 0 bases; unmatched junction bases: 11. Germline CDR1 SGHDN, CDR2 FVKESK. This CDR3 has 17 residues. The CDR3 nucleotides are TGTGCCAGCAGCCGCGGACAGGACGCTCTAGCTAACTATGGCTACACCTTC. Amino acid sequence: CASSRGQDALANYGYTF.

The chain recombines TRBV4-2 with TRBJ1-6; the D is unclear. The CDR3 is 14 amino acids. V was pared by 3 bases and J by 5 bases, with 8 bases between. Germline CDR1 is LGHNA and CDR2 is YNFKEQ. The CDR3 region has the DNA TGTGCCAGCAGCCACCACGGGGATAATTCACCCCTCCACTTT. Amino acid sequence: CASSHHGDNSPLHF.

The rearrangement joins TRBV2 to TRBJ2-5; 8 bases are shared with TRBD2. The CDR3 has 14 amino acids. The germline V gene has CDR1 SNHLY and CDR2 FYNNEI. The ends lost 3 bases at V and 4 bases at J; junction bases unmatched: 4. Here the CDR3 reads CASSESGGRETQYF. The CDR3 DNA reads TGTGCCAGCAGTGAGAGCGGGGGCCGAGAGACCCAGTACTTC. The full variable domain, in which reference TRBV2 and TRBJ2-5 provide the parts outside the CDR3, is EPEVTQTPSHQVTQMGQEVILRCVPISNHLYFYWYRQILGQKVEFLVSFYNNEISEKSEIFDDQFSVERPDGSNFTLKIRSTKLEDSAMYFCASSESGGRETQYFGPGTRLLVL.

This clone has only one observation. J is TRBJ2-5 and V is TRBV7-9; D is perhaps TRBD2 (6 bases). CDR3 size: 12 residues. Germline values: CDR1 SEHNR, CDR2 FQNEAQ (reference sequence). Trimming removed 7 bases from V and 13 bases from J, with 19 bases in between. CDR3 residues: CASTIKGQGGYF. The CDR3 DNA follows: TGTGCCAGCACGATAAAAGGGCAGGGAGGGTACTTC.

The chain joins TRBV7-8 to TRBJ2-7; 9 bases fit TRBD2. The CDR3 is 16 amino acids. CDR1 SGHVS and CDR2 FQNEAQ come from the germline V gene. The J segment lost 0 bases and the V segment lost 1 base, leaving 4 bases of the junction unmatched. CDR3 DNA: TGTGCCAGCAGCTTAGGTCCTAGCGGGGACTCCTACGAGCAGTACTTC. This codes for CASSLGPSGDSYEQYF. The full variable domain, rest sourced from reference TRBV7-8 and TRBJ2-7, is GAGVSQSPRYKVAKRGQDVALRCDPISGHVSLFWYQQALGQGPEFLTYFQNEAQLDKSGLPSDRFFAERPEGSVSTLKIQRTQQEDSAVYLCASSLGPSGDSYEQYFGPGTRLTVT.

The chain has TRBV30 and TRBJ1-2; D may be TRBD1 (6 bases). The CDR3 spans 17 residues. Germline V gene data show CDR1 as GTSNPN and CDR2 as SVGIG (reference sequence). V shed 0 bases and J shed 4 bases, with 21 bases lying between them. CDR3 bases: TGTGCCTGGAGTGTTTTGGGCAGGGGATTCCCTACCTATGGCTACACCTTC. Translation gives CAWSVLGRGFPTYGYTF.

The chain combines TRBV7-6 with TRBJ2-3; 7 bases align to TRBD2. Trimming took 5 bases from V and 0 from J; bases not matched to a gene: 5. The CDR3 is 15 residues long. Germline lookup yields CDR1 SGHVS and CDR2 FNYEAQ. CDR3 sequence: CASSGISGSTDTQYF. In DNA, the CDR3 is TGTGCCAGCAGCGGTATTAGCGGGAGCACAGATACGCAGTATTTT.

The chain uses TRBV3-1 (or the pseudogene TRBV3-2) and TRBJ2-2, with a weak D call TRBD1 (6 bases). The V end lost 0 bases, the J end lost 7 bases, and 12 bases lay between the germline ends. The CDR3 is 15 amino acids. Germline V gene lookup returns CDR1 LGHDT and CDR2 YNNKEL (reference sequence). The CDR3 sequence is CASSQDGQGNGELFF. The CDR3 DNA reads TGTGCCAGCAGCCAAGATGGGCAGGGGAACGGGGAGCTGTTTTTT.

This clone was found a few times. The genes are TRBV6-2 or TRBV6-3 and TRBJ1-2, with D unclear. The germline V and J ends were trimmed by 2 bases and 2 bases, with 6 bases remaining between them. Looked up from germline, CDR1 is MNHEY and CDR2 is SVGEGT. The CDR3 is made up of 13 amino acids. CDR3 in amino acids: CASSYQANYGYTF. In nucleotides, the CDR3 is TGTGCCAGCAGTTACCAGGCGAACTATGGCTACACCTTC.

The chain links TRBV15 to TRBJ2-3; 8 nucleotides align to TRBD2. V dropped 0 bases and J dropped 0; count of bases not matched to a gene: 17. Germline CDR1 and CDR2: LNHNV and YYDKDF (reference sequence). This CDR3 is built from 21 residues. The CDR3 DNA follows: TGTGCCACCAGCAGAGATCGGGGGGGTGTGACAGTAAGGCCGAGCACAGATACGCAGTATTTT. Protein: CATSRDRGGVTVRPSTDTQYF.

This clone was seen only once. This sequence joins TRBV27 and TRBJ1-4; D is unclear. Trimming removed 10 bases at V and 3 bases at J, with 12 bases between. The CDR3 has 13 residues. Germline V lookup: CDR1 MNHEY, CDR2 SMNVEV (reference sequence). In nucleotides, the CDR3 is TGTGCCACCCGCCCTACCCCTAATGAAAAACTGTTTTTT. The encoded protein is CATRPTPNEKLFF. Drawing the rest from reference TRBV27 and TRBJ1-4, the complete variable domain is EAQVTQNPRYLITVTGKKLTVTCSQNMNHEYMSWYRQDPGLGLRQIYYSMNVEVTDKGDVPEGYKVSRKEKRNFPLILESPSPNQTSLYFCATRPTPNEKLFFGSGTQLSVL.

The rearrangement joins TRBV13 to TRBJ1-5, with D maybe TRBD1 (5 bases). Germline-derived CDR1 and CDR2 are PRHDT and FYEKMQ (reference sequence). The CDR3 sequence is 13 residues long. Trimming cost V 5 bases and J 9 bases, with 14 bases left between them. CDR3 protein: CASSPGLGGPQHF. For the CDR3, the DNA is TGTGCCAGCAGCCCCGGACTCGGGGGGCCCCAGCATTTT.

The rearrangement uses TRBV13 and TRBJ1-1; TRBD1 aligns across 8 bases. Germline trimming cut 2 bases from V and 0 bases from J; bases unmatched to any gene: 5. This CDR3 comprises 16 residues. CDR1 is PRHDT, CDR2 FYEKMQ, per germline (reference sequence). CDR3 bases: TGTGCCAGCAGCTTAAGGACAGGGCGATTGAACACTGAAGCTTTCTTT. Protein sequence: CASSLRTGRLNTEAFF.

The rearrangement uses TRBV18 and TRBJ1-1, with 8 bases matching TRBD1. CDR3 size: 14 residues. The germline gives CDR1 KGHSH, CDR2 LQKENI. Unmatched junction bases numbered 4, after V lost 4 bases and J lost 3 bases. CDR3 in amino acids: CASSLDRGDTEAFF. CDR3 in DNA: TGTGCCAGCTCACTTGACAGGGGTGACACTGAAGCTTTCTTT. The whole variable domain, filled in from reference TRBV18 and TRBJ1-1, reads NAGVMQNPRHLVRRRGQEARLRCSPMKGHSHVYWYRQLPEEGLKFMVYLQKENIIDESGMPKERFSAEFPKEGPSILRIQQVVRGDSAAYFCASSLDRGDTEAFFGQGTRLTVV.

A single count supports this clone. This sequence joins TRBV25-1 and TRBJ2-3; D possibly corresponds to TRBD1 (6 bases). In germline, CDR1 is MGHDK, CDR2 SYGVNS. V lost 3 bases, J lost 4 bases, and 11 bases lay in between. This CDR3 has 14 amino acids. For the CDR3, the DNA is TGTGCCAGCAGTGAGGGGGCTCGGGCAGATACGCAGTATTTT. Its translation is CASSEGARADTQYF. The variable domain in full, completed from reference TRBV25-1 and TRBJ2-3, reads EADIYQTPRYLVIGTGKKITLECSQTMGHDKMYWYQQDPGMELHLIHYSYGVNSTEKGDLSSESTVSRIRTEHFPLTLESARPSHTSQYLCASSEGARADTQYFGPGTRLTVL.

V and J are TRBV2 and TRBJ1-5, with TRBD1 matching over 8 bases. Germline trimming cut 9 bases from V and 3 bases from J; bases unmatched to any gene: 22. CDR3 length equals 19 residues. Looked up from germline, CDR1 is SNHLY and CDR2 is FYNNEI. The CDR3 loop is CASTLRAPAGTGVNQPQHF. The DNA of the CDR3 is TGTGCCAGTACCCTCCGGGCCCCCGCCGGGACAGGCGTCAATCAGCCCCAGCATTTT.

This chain joins TRBV19 and TRBJ2-7; D possibly corresponds to TRBD2 (5 bases). Germline-derived CDR1 and CDR2 are LNHDA and SQIVND (reference sequence). V lost 5 bases and J 5 bases, leaving 13 bases between the germline ends. The CDR3 length is 13 residues. The DNA for the CDR3 is TGTGCCAGTAGTCGGAGAAACGGGGACGAGCAGTACTTC. As protein: CASSRRNGDEQYF.

This clone showed up just a few times. The chain couples TRBV3-1 (or the pseudogene TRBV3-2) to TRBJ1-1; D unresolved. The V end lost 0 bases, the J end lost 2 bases, and 7 bases lay between the germline ends. The germline V gene has CDR1 LGHDT and CDR2 YNNKEL (reference sequence). The CDR3 is 14 residues long. The CDR3 reads CASSQDRANTEAFF. The CDR3 DNA reads as TGTGCCAGCAGCCAAGATCGAGCTAACACTGAAGCTTTCTTT.